Presented here are 10 T cell receptor beta chains from one specimen sequenced in a study of blood T cell repertoires in COVID-19. The protocol was immunoSEQ multiplex PCR, while the TCRdb copy is restricted to in-frame clones and leaves out a portion. The sample includes around 130,000 clones, around 85% seen only once; the top ten take about 18%. Sample: peripheral blood. All receptors derive from a woman aged 45-59 years who had recovered from COVID-19.

The gene calls are TRBV9 and TRBJ1-3; 7 positions match TRBD1. With 4 bases clipped from V and 3 bases from J, the junction kept 7 bases outside the gene matches. The CDR3 consists of 15 residues. Germline loops: CDR1 SGDLS, CDR2 YYNGEE. CDR3 in amino acids: CASSPQTGVGNTIYF. CDR3 coding DNA: TGTGCCAGCAGCCCCCAAACAGGGGTTGGAAACACCATATATTTT.

This clone was seen repeatedly, ten times or more. The V gene is TRBV5-1, the J gene TRBJ2-3, with a tentative D call TRBD2 (5 bases). The CDR3 is 13 amino acids. With 0 bases removed from V and 4 bases from J, the gap between germline ends came to 6 bases. Germline V gene data show CDR1 as SGHRS and CDR2 as YFSETQ. The CDR3 DNA is TGCGCCAGCAGCTTGGAGCGGTCAGATACGCAGTATTTT. Translation: CASSLERSDTQYF.

This chain connects TRBV2 to TRBJ2-2, with 9 bases matching TRBD1. Germline assignment: CDR1 SNHLY and CDR2 FYNNEI. V shed 5 bases, J shed 4 bases, and the junction held 2 bases outside the gene matches. The CDR3 is 14 amino acids. The CDR3 sequence: CASSPDRGTGELFF. The CDR3, as DNA: TGTGCCAGCAGTCCGGACAGGGGCACCGGGGAGCTGTTTTTT.

The chain couples TRBV19 to TRBJ2-7; tentatively, D is TRBD1 (5 bases). V shed 7 bases and J shed 5 bases, with 12 bases lying between them. In germline, CDR1 is LNHDA, CDR2 SQIVND (reference sequence). The length of the CDR3 is 12 residues. CDR3 residues: CASTDRGDEQYF. CDR3 coding DNA: TGTGCCAGTACCGATAGGGGCGACGAGCAGTACTTC.

V usage is TRBV19 and J usage is TRBJ1-3; D gene unclear. The length of the CDR3 is 15 residues. The V gene's germline CDR1 is LNHDA and CDR2 SQIVND (reference sequence). Trimming stripped 1 base from V and 1 base from J, with 8 bases between. The CDR3 loop is CASSIVSGSGNTIYF. DNA for the CDR3: TGTGCCAGTAGTATAGTCTCGGGGTCTGGAAACACCATATATTTT.

The gene calls are TRBV5-1 and TRBJ2-1; D ambiguous. Germline values: CDR1 SGHRS, CDR2 YFSETQ. The CDR3 is made up of 15 amino acids. V dropped 0 bases and J dropped 0 bases, with 7 bases sitting between them. In nucleotides, the CDR3 is TGCGCCAGCAGCTTGGAGCCTTACTCCTACAATGAGCAGTTCTTC. Its protein is CASSLEPYSYNEQFF.

This clone was counted only a few times. V and J are TRBV5-3 and TRBJ1-2; D is perhaps TRBD1 (6 bases). TRBV5-3 is an ORF, and what it does is uncertain. The CDR3 loop spans 19 amino acids. The V and J ends lost 1 base and 5 bases respectively, with 27 bases between them. CDR3 nucleotide sequence: TGTGCCAGAAGCTTGCTAAGGAGAGTAGGGGGTCAAAGACGATATGGCTACACCTTC. It is translated as CARSLLRRVGGQRRYGYTF.

The chain has TRBV4-3 and TRBJ1-4; D may be TRBD1 (5 bases). Germline CDR1 LGHNA, CDR2 YSLEER. Trimming left V 1 base short and J 0 bases short, with 9 bases between. CDR3 length: 16 residues. This CDR3 is CASSQGSRATNEKLFF. CDR3 in DNA: TGCGCCAGCAGCCAAGGGAGCAGGGCAACTAATGAAAAACTGTTTTTT.

The chain employs TRBV5-4 and TRBJ2-1; TRBD2 agrees at 7 bases. This CDR3 spans 16 amino acids. The junction had 12 bases not matched to a gene; V was cut back by 4 bases and J by 5 bases. CDR1 is SGHNT and CDR2 is YYREEE in the germline V gene (reference sequence). The CDR3 coding sequence is TGTGCCAGCAGCACTTTCCGGGACTACTTGAACAATGAGCAGTTCTTC. This gives the protein CASSTFRDYLNNEQFF.

This clone was picked up one time. The J gene is TRBJ2-7, the V gene TRBV27; D uncertain. This CDR3 region has 14 residues. Trimming removed 3 bases from V and 6 bases from J, with 15 bases in between. Germline CDR1 reads MNHEY; CDR2 reads SMNVEV (reference sequence). CDR3 DNA sequence: TGTGCCAGCAGTTTGGTCGGCGGAGCCAGCGAGCAGTACTTC. This encodes CASSLVGGASEQYF.